Sequencing of this T cell receptor (beta chain) was carried out in a study of regulatory T cells in long-lasting Graves disease. Study-wide results and limits: Few sampled subjects may have lowered accuracy.

Combining iRepertoire HTBI primers with Arm-PCR of CDR3 regions, the authors built TCR beta libraries. MiXCR, run by TCRdb on the multiplex PCR reads, gives a single entry per CDR3 protein. The table has about 220,000 distinct CDR3 sequences, around a fifth seen once. Noted time point: newly diagnosed GD, antithyroid drugs for less than 3 months. There was RNA extracted from PBMCs, and the TCR library was made from it. In this sample, this clonotype turned up many times. The antigen is not known. The CDR3 has 16 residues. Trimming cost V 5 bases and J 8 bases; bases outside gene matches: 10. These data were also reused for a study on T cells in Graves' hyperthyroidism and ophthalmopathy. From that paper: Most clonotypes that expanded in the thyroid above 0.001 also showed up in blood.

The material sequenced was peripheral blood mononuclear cells (PBMCs), taken at new diagnosis, from a patient treated with antithyroid drugs. The chain recombines TRBV12-3 or TRBV12-4 with TRBJ1-6; 9 nucleotides align to TRBD1. The sequence was obtained from a woman in her twenties or thirties with Graves disease. The CDR3 DNA reads as TGTGCCAGCAGTCTTAACCGGGACAGGGTATATTCACCCCTCCACTTT. Residues: CASSLNRDRVYSPLHF.